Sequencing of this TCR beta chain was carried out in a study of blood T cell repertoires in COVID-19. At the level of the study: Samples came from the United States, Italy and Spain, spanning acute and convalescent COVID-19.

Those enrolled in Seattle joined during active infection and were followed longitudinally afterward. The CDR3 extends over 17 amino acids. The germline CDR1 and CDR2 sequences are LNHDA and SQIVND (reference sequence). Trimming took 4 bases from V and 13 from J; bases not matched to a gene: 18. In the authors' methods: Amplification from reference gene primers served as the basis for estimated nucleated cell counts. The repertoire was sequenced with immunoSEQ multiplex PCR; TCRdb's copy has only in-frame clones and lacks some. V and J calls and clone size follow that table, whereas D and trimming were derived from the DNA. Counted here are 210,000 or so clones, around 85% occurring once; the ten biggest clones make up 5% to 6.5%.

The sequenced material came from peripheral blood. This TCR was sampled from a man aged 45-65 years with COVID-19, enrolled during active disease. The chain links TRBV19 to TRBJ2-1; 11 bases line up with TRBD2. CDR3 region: CASSTHPSGGPSQRQFF. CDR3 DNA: TGTGCCAGTAGTACTCACCCTAGCGGGGGGCCTTCACAGCGTCAGTTCTTC.